The following is a T cell receptor beta chain sequence with its context. Its antigen is undetermined. The Oncomine TCR Beta short-read assay was what sequenced the DNA obtained from cultured CD4+ T cells. TCRdb called the PCR reads again in MiXCR, with one record for every CDR3 protein. The sample contains 15,000 or so distinct CDR3 sequences, roughly 51% of which appear only once. The data stem from a study of vaccination and CD4 T cells after COVID-19. The treatment was: approximately nine-day PBMC culture with coronavirus spike peptide pools or control peptides (ViraFEST assay). This CDR3 spans 14 amino acids. CDR1 and CDR2 (germline): LNHDA, SQIVND (reference sequence). The ends were cut back, 7 bases at V and 3 bases at J, with 13 bases in the middle.

This specimen was cultured CD4+ T cells from blood, taken after SARS-CoV-2 vaccination. The chain combines TRBV19 with TRBJ1-5, with D hard to call. The sequence came from a human donor with COVID-19. Here the CDR3 reads CASNLRQNNQPQHF. DNA for the CDR3: TGTGCCAGTAATTTACGACAAAACAATCAGCCCCAGCATTTT.